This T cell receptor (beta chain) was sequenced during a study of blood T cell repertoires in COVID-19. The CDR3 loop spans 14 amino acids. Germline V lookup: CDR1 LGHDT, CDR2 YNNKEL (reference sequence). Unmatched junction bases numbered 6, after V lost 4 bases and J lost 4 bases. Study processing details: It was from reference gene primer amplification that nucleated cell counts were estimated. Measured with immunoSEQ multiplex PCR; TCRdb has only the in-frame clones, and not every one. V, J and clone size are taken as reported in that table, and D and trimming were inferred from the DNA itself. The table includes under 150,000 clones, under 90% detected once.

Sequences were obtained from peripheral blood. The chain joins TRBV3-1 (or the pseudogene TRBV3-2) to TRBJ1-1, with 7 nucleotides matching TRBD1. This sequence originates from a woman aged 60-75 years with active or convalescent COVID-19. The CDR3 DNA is TGTGCCAGCAGCCGGACAGGCCAACTCACTGAAGCTTTCTTT. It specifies CASSRTGQLTEAFF.